Listed below are T cell receptor beta chains from one sample, sequenced in a study of shared clonotypes between healthy human individuals. Clones were read by immunoSEQ multiplex PCR, and TCRdb kept only the in-frame ones, dropping some. The table records more than 500,000 clones, around 96% of them present only once. Sequencing was performed on naive CD4+ T cells sorted from blood. These receptors were taken from a woman aged 30 to 39 in good health. Both conserved end residues are part of each CDR3. Each record gives: CDR3 length, V gene, J gene, clone size, D gene, CDR3 DNA, CDR3 protein. D genes are given only for firm matches. Where a row states a size, it is once, few, many or the class of an expanded clone; other rows omit it.

cdr3_length: 16; v_call: TRBV28; j_call: TRBJ2-7; clone_size: -; d_call: TRBD1; cdr3_nt: TGTGCCAGCAGTTTATTGTCAGGACAGGGTACCTACGAGCAGTACTTC; cdr3_aa: CASSLLSGQGTYEQYF
cdr3_length: 16; v_call: TRBV5-4; j_call: TRBJ2-6; clone_size: -; d_call: TRBD1; cdr3_nt: TGTGCCAGCAGCTCTACAGGGGGCAGAGGGGCCAACGTCCTGACTTTC; cdr3_aa: CASSSTGGRGANVLTF
cdr3_length: 13; v_call: TRBV2; j_call: TRBJ1-2; clone_size: -; d_call: -; cdr3_nt: TGTGCCAGCAGTGAACAGGCAGTTGGCGGCTACACCTTC; cdr3_aa: CASSEQAVGGYTF
cdr3_length: 14; v_call: TRBV5-1; j_call: TRBJ1-5; clone_size: -; d_call: -; cdr3_nt: TGCGCCAGCAGCTTGGAAAGGGGAGGTCAGCCCCAGCATTTT; cdr3_aa: CASSLERGGQPQHF
cdr3_length: 13; v_call: TRBV5-1; j_call: TRBJ1-2; clone_size: -; d_call: -; cdr3_nt: TGCGCCAGCAGCTTGACGGCTAACTATGGCTACACCTTC; cdr3_aa: CASSLTANYGYTF
cdr3_length: 12; v_call: TRBV10-3; j_call: TRBJ2-5; clone_size: -; d_call: -; cdr3_nt: TGTGCCATCAGTGAGTCGGGAGAGACCCAGTACTTC; cdr3_aa: CAISESGETQYF
cdr3_length: 18; v_call: TRBV19; j_call: TRBJ2-1; clone_size: -; d_call: -; cdr3_nt: TGTGCCAGTAGTCTCCGCCGGGTGGGGCCGGGGGATTACAATGAGCAGTTCTTC; cdr3_aa: CASSLRRVGPGDYNEQFF
cdr3_length: 12; v_call: TRBV5-1; j_call: TRBJ2-5; clone_size: -; d_call: -; cdr3_nt: TGCGCCAGCAGCGAGGTACAAGAGACCCAGTACTTC; cdr3_aa: CASSEVQETQYF
cdr3_length: 17; v_call: TRBV9; j_call: TRBJ2-4; clone_size: -; d_call: TRBD1; cdr3_nt: TGTGCCAGCAGCGTGGGCCCGGGACAGGGGTTCAGTAACATTCAGTACTTC; cdr3_aa: CASSVGPGQGFSNIQYF
cdr3_length: 14; v_call: TRBV28; j_call: TRBJ2-4; clone_size: -; d_call: TRBD2; cdr3_nt: TGTGCCAGCAGTTCACACACGGGGGGTGTCATTCAGTACTTC; cdr3_aa: CASSSHTGGVIQYF
cdr3_length: 13; v_call: TRBV5-1; j_call: TRBJ2-3; clone_size: once; d_call: -; cdr3_nt: TGCGCCAGCAGTGTCCCACTCACAGATACGCAGTATTTT; cdr3_aa: CASSVPLTDTQYF
cdr3_length: 14; v_call: TRBV2; j_call: TRBJ1-2; clone_size: once; d_call: -; cdr3_nt: TGTGCCAGTGCGAAGGCGGGGGCGGACTATGGCTACACCTTC; cdr3_aa: CASAKAGADYGYTF
cdr3_length: 15; v_call: TRBV7-2; j_call: TRBJ2-7; clone_size: -; d_call: TRBD2; cdr3_nt: TGTGCCAGCAGCTTAGGTCCGGGAGGGCCCTACGAGCAGTACTTC; cdr3_aa: CASSLGPGGPYEQYF
cdr3_length: 16; v_call: TRBV6-4; j_call: TRBJ2-1; clone_size: -; d_call: TRBD2; cdr3_nt: TGTGCCAGCAGTTCCCAGGGACTAGCGGGAGGCAATGAGCAGTTCTTC; cdr3_aa: CASSSQGLAGGNEQFF
cdr3_length: 15; v_call: TRBV18; j_call: TRBJ1-1; clone_size: few; d_call: -; cdr3_nt: TGTGCCAGCTCACCACCGACAGGATTGAACACTGAAGCTTTCTTT; cdr3_aa: CASSPPTGLNTEAFF
cdr3_length: 14; v_call: TRBV5-6; j_call: TRBJ2-1; clone_size: -; d_call: -; cdr3_nt: TGTGCCAGCAGCTTGGGCAGGTCCTACAATGAGCAGTTCTTC; cdr3_aa: CASSLGRSYNEQFF
cdr3_length: 15; v_call: TRBV11-2; j_call: TRBJ2-2; clone_size: -; d_call: -; cdr3_nt: TGTGCCAGCAGCCAGGTGGGAGGGGGACGCGGGGAGCTGTTTTTT; cdr3_aa: CASSQVGGGRGELFF
cdr3_length: 14; v_call: TRBV7-8; j_call: TRBJ1-1; clone_size: -; d_call: TRBD1; cdr3_nt: TGTGCCAGCAGCTCCCGGGACAGGGGGACTGAAGCTTTCTTT; cdr3_aa: CASSSRDRGTEAFF
cdr3_length: 16; v_call: TRBV7-2; j_call: TRBJ2-1; clone_size: once; d_call: -; cdr3_nt: TGTGCCAGCAGCCCATCCGGGACTTCCTCCTACAATGAGCAGTTCTTC; cdr3_aa: CASSPSGTSSYNEQFF
cdr3_length: 13; v_call: TRBV7-2; j_call: TRBJ1-1; clone_size: -; d_call: -; cdr3_nt: TGTGCCAGCAGCTTTGGGGGAGGCACTGAAGCTTTCTTT; cdr3_aa: CASSFGGGTEAFF
cdr3_length: 17; v_call: TRBV27; j_call: TRBJ2-3; clone_size: -; d_call: TRBD1; cdr3_nt: TGTGCCAGCAGTTTACCATCGGGACAGGGATTGACAGATACGCAGTATTTT; cdr3_aa: CASSLPSGQGLTDTQYF
cdr3_length: 14; v_call: TRBV5-1; j_call: TRBJ2-3; clone_size: once; d_call: TRBD2; cdr3_nt: TGCGCCAGCAGCCGCCTAGCGGAGACAGATACGCAGTATTTT; cdr3_aa: CASSRLAETDTQYF
cdr3_length: 12; v_call: TRBV7-2; j_call: TRBJ2-1; clone_size: -; d_call: -; cdr3_nt: TGTGCCAGCAGCTTAGTAAGGAATGAGCAGTTCTTC; cdr3_aa: CASSLVRNEQFF
cdr3_length: 17; v_call: TRBV28; j_call: TRBJ1-5; clone_size: -; d_call: -; cdr3_nt: TGTGCCAGCAGACCTGATTGGGGGCCCGTGGGCAATCAGCCCCAGCATTTT; cdr3_aa: CASRPDWGPVGNQPQHF
cdr3_length: 13; v_call: TRBV10-3; j_call: TRBJ1-5; clone_size: -; d_call: -; cdr3_nt: TGTGCCATCAATGGACTCCTTGGACAGCCCCAGCATTTT; cdr3_aa: CAINGLLGQPQHF
cdr3_length: 19; v_call: TRBV4-2; j_call: TRBJ1-1; clone_size: -; d_call: TRBD1; cdr3_nt: TGTGCCAGCAGCCTACCAGAGATGAACAGGGGGCCTATGAACACTGAAGCTTTCTTT; cdr3_aa: CASSLPEMNRGPMNTEAFF
cdr3_length: 15; v_call: TRBV7-2; j_call: TRBJ2-7; clone_size: -; d_call: -; cdr3_nt: TGTGCCAGCAGCCGTTCTTCTAACTACCCACACGAGCAGTACTTC; cdr3_aa: CASSRSSNYPHEQYF
cdr3_length: 14; v_call: TRBV19; j_call: TRBJ1-5; clone_size: -; d_call: -; cdr3_nt: TGTGCCAGCAGTGGACCCTCTCGGGATCAGCCCCAGCATTTT; cdr3_aa: CASSGPSRDQPQHF
cdr3_length: 18; v_call: TRBV15; j_call: TRBJ2-3; clone_size: -; d_call: TRBD2; cdr3_nt: TGTGCCACCAGCACCCTTCGGACTAGCGGGACTAGCACAGATACGCAGTATTTT; cdr3_aa: CATSTLRTSGTSTDTQYF
cdr3_length: 14; v_call: TRBV6-5; j_call: TRBJ1-1; clone_size: -; d_call: TRBD1; cdr3_nt: TGTGCCAGCAGTTCCGACAGGGGAAACACTGAAGCTTTCTTT; cdr3_aa: CASSSDRGNTEAFF
cdr3_length: 14; v_call: TRBV28; j_call: TRBJ2-5; clone_size: -; d_call: -; cdr3_nt: TGTGCCAGTGAAAGTGGGGCGCCCCAAGAGACCCAGTACTTC; cdr3_aa: CASESGAPQETQYF
cdr3_length: 14; v_call: TRBV11-2; j_call: TRBJ2-7; clone_size: -; d_call: -; cdr3_nt: TGTGCCAGCAGCTTGTATCAGGGATCCTACGAGCAGTACTTC; cdr3_aa: CASSLYQGSYEQYF
cdr3_length: 15; v_call: TRBV11-2; j_call: TRBJ1-1; clone_size: -; d_call: TRBD1; cdr3_nt: TGTGCCAGCAGTTCTAACAGGGGGCTTTGGACTGAAGCTTTCTTT; cdr3_aa: CASSSNRGLWTEAFF
cdr3_length: 13; v_call: TRBV6-1; j_call: TRBJ2-7; clone_size: -; d_call: TRBD1; cdr3_nt: TGTGCCAGCAGCCCGGGACAGGGAGGCAAGCAGTACTTC; cdr3_aa: CASSPGQGGKQYF
cdr3_length: 15; v_call: TRBV28; j_call: TRBJ2-1; clone_size: -; d_call: TRBD2; cdr3_nt: TGTGCCAGCAGAATAGCGGGAGGGCCTCACAATGAGCAGTTCTTC; cdr3_aa: CASRIAGGPHNEQFF
cdr3_length: 15; v_call: TRBV5-4; j_call: TRBJ2-1; clone_size: -; d_call: TRBD2; cdr3_nt: TGTGCCAGCAGCCAGGGACTAGCGGGAGTAGGGGAGCAGTTCTTC; cdr3_aa: CASSQGLAGVGEQFF
cdr3_length: 17; v_call: TRBV6-1; j_call: TRBJ1-1; clone_size: once; d_call: -; cdr3_nt: TGTGCCAGCAGTGAAGTCATTGGCCAGCGAATGAACACTGAAGCTTTCTTT; cdr3_aa: CASSEVIGQRMNTEAFF
cdr3_length: 13; v_call: TRBV27; j_call: TRBJ1-1; clone_size: -; d_call: -; cdr3_nt: TGTGCCAGCAGTTTATTATGGGACACTGAAGCTTTCTTT; cdr3_aa: CASSLLWDTEAFF
cdr3_length: 15; v_call: TRBV7-9; j_call: TRBJ1-3; clone_size: -; d_call: TRBD1; cdr3_nt: TGTGCCAGCAGCTCCGGACAGGTGTCGGGAAACACCATATATTTT; cdr3_aa: CASSSGQVSGNTIYF